The 6 T cell receptor beta chains given below trace back to one sample, sequenced in a study of T cells after yellow fever vaccination. TCRdb used MiXCR to reprocess the 5' RACE reads, holding one entry per CDR3 protein. Here the sample spans some 150,000 distinct CDR3 sequences, approximately 11% being singletons. The starting material was CD8+ T cells sorted from PBMCs, obtained 15 days after the yellow fever booster vaccination. Every receptor here comes from a man younger than 35 who received the YFV17D yellow fever vaccine.

V usage is TRBV21-1 and J usage is TRBJ1-6; the table's D gene call, TRBD1, was not cross checked with the DNA. TRBV21-1 is a pseudogene. The CDR3 is made up of 13 amino acids. This CDR3 reads CASSRVRGSPLHF. The CDR3 region has the DNA TGTGCCAGCAGCCGGGTCCGGGGATCACCCCTCCACTTT.

V is TRBV7-3 and J is TRBJ2-3, with 10 bases fitting TRBD2. Germline trimming cut 0 bases from V and 7 bases from J; bases unmatched to any gene: 7. Germline loops: CDR1 SGHTA, CDR2 FQGTGA. The CDR3 covers 16 residues. This chain's CDR3 is CASSLTSGTSDNTQYF. CDR3 nucleotides: TGTGCCAGCAGCTTAACGTCCGGGACTAGCGACAATACGCAGTATTTT.

The chain combines TRBV4-3 with TRBJ2-1, with D perhaps TRBD1 or TRBD2 (6 bases each). The CDR3 is 17 amino acids. Germline CDR1 and CDR2: LGHNA and YSLEER. V lost 0 bases to trimming and J lost 2 bases, with 14 bases between them. Here the CDR3 reads CASSQDWAGEAYNEQFF. The CDR3 bases are TGCGCCAGCAGCCAAGATTGGGCAGGGGAGGCCTACAATGAGCAGTTCTTC.

This clonotype was seen more than once but under ten times. The gene calls are TRBV6-1 and TRBJ2-7; D remains unclear. Germline loops: CDR1 MNHNS, CDR2 SASEGT. The CDR3 has 12 residues. Trimming removed 1 base at V and 0 bases at J, with 1 base between. CDR3: CASSEVSYEQYV. CDR3 DNA sequence: TGTGCCAGCAGTGAAGTCTCCTACGAGCAGTACGTC.

There are a few counts of this clonotype. V is TRBV21-1 and J is TRBJ2-2; TRBD1 is the table's D call and was not checked against the DNA. TRBV21-1 is termed a pseudogene. The CDR3 length is 15 residues. DNA of the CDR3: TGTGCCAGCAGCGCCCGGGACAGGGGCACCGGGGAGCTGTTTTTT. It specifies CASSARDRGTGELFF.

There are a few counts of this clonotype. The chain links TRBV7-9 to TRBJ2-2; 10 bases map to TRBD1. V gave up 5 bases and J gave up 1 base; unmatched junction bases: 16. This CDR3 has 20 amino acids. Germline CDR1 and CDR2: SEHNR and FQNEAQ (reference sequence). This CDR3 is CASSRRWGQGPPKNTGELFF. The CDR3 DNA sequence: TGTGCCAGCAGCCGCCGCTGGGGACAGGGGCCCCCGAAGAACACCGGGGAGCTGTTTTTT.